This is a list of T cell receptor beta chains from one sample in a study of regulatory T cells in long-lasting Graves disease. TCRdb recomputed calls from the multiplex PCR reads with MiXCR, one row per CDR3 protein. The sample shows 300,000 to 500,000 distinct CDR3 sequences, 20% to 25% of them seen only once. This material consisted of peripheral blood mononuclear cells (PBMCs), taken when the disease was refractory, from a patient treated with antithyroid drugs. These receptors all stem from a female donor with Graves disease. Both conserved end residues are part of each CDR3. A D gene is named only where the DNA matches it firmly. Expanded clones are given a class, and other clones once, few, many or no size at all.

clone_size j_call d_call v_call cdr3_aa cdr3_nt
. TRBJ1-2 . TRBV5-4 CASSPPDSYGYTF TGTGCCAGCAGTCCACCCGACAGCTATGGCTACACCTTC
. TRBJ2-3 TRBD2 TRBV7-8 CASSLVPSGITDTQYF TGTGCCAGCAGCTTAGTTCCTAGCGGGATAACAGATACGCAGTATTTT
. TRBJ1-3 . TRBV20-1 CSAPSGGNTIYF TGCAGTGCTCCAAGTGGAGGGAACACCATATATTTT
. TRBJ2-5 . TRBV20-1 CSASSRTGIETQYF TGCAGTGCATCATCTCGGACGGGGATAGAGACCCAGTACTTC
many TRBJ1-2 . TRBV28 CASGRTQGLANYGYTF TGTGCCAGCGGACGAACACAGGGCCTAGCTAACTATGGCTACACCTTC
. TRBJ1-1 . TRBV15 CATSSLRGTEAFF TGTGCCACCAGCAGCCTTAGGGGGACTGAAGCTTTCTTT
. TRBJ2-7 . TRBV18 CASSPPNGYEQYF TGTGCCAGCTCACCACCTAACGGGTACGAGCAGTACTTC
many TRBJ1-2 . TRBV11-2 CASTPPGADYGYTF TGTGCCAGCACCCCCCCGGGGGCGGACTATGGCTACACCTTC
. TRBJ1-1 . TRBV29-1 CSVERTNTEAFF TGCAGCGTTGAAAGGACGAACACTGAAGCTTTCTTT
many TRBJ1-5 TRBD1 TRBV27 CASSLSGTGNQPQHF TGTGCCAGCAGTTTATCCGGGACAGGGAATCAGCCCCAGCATTTT
. TRBJ2-7 . TRBV10-1 CASSESNLAGEQYF TGCGCCAGCAGTGAATCTAACCTTGCGGGTGAGCAGTACTTC
. TRBJ2-2 . TRBV27 CASSLSPTGTIGSGELFF TGTGCCAGCAGTTTATCGCCAACCGGGACAATAGGATCCGGGGAGCTGTTTTTT
few TRBJ1-4 . TRBV7-9 CASSGMNEKLFF TGTGCCAGCAGCGGTATGAATGAAAAACTGTTTTTT
many TRBJ2-7 TRBD2 TRBV13 CASSYRSGGDDEQYF TGTGCCAGCAGCTACCGTAGCGGGGGCGACGACGAGCAGTACTTC
. TRBJ2-1 . TRBV10-3 CAISVSARNSYNEQFF TGTGCCATCAGTGTTTCAGCCCGGAACTCCTACAATGAGCAGTTCTTC
. TRBJ1-1 TRBD1 TRBV19 CASSMITGGRAEAFF TGTGCCAGTAGTATGATTACAGGGGGTCGGGCTGAAGCTTTCTTT
. TRBJ2-4 . TRBV20-1 CSADPTGTLNIQYF TGCAGTGCTGATCCGACAGGAACATTAAACATTCAGTACTTC